This TCR beta chain emerged from a study of CD8+ T cells in alopecia areata. Study summary: Each day, treated patients took oral tofacitinib twice, at 5 to 10 mg per dose.

RNA was isolated and reverse transcribed to cDNA, the sequencing template. The method was immunoSEQ multiplex PCR; TCRdb's version includes in-frame clones alone and lacks a portion of them. The sample consists of roughly 230,000 clones, roughly two fifths of them appearing once. Per germline, CDR1 LNHDA and CDR2 SQIVND (reference sequence). V trimming: 3 bases; J trimming: 7 bases; junction bases outside the gene matches: 9. The CDR3 runs 15 residues. Stated treatment: oral pan-JAK inhibitor, 5-10 mg twice daily. Researchers took lesional scalp punch biopsies and peripheral blood from people who were alopecia areata patients.

The material was CD4+ T cells sorted from blood, obtained around week 37, from a patient treated with tofacitinib. J is TRBJ2-1 and V is TRBV19; TRBD2 matches 7 bases. The sequence was obtained from a human donor with alopecia areata. The CDR3 region has the DNA TGTGCCAGTAGTATTCCGAGCGGGACGAGGAATGAGCAGTTCTTC. This encodes CASSIPSGTRNEQFF.